This T cell receptor (beta chain) was retrieved from a study of cytomegalovirus exposure and HLA in healthy donors. Study findings and constraints: Across donors, presence/absence analyses took sequencing depth to be roughly uniform.

Primers for the PCR totalled 60 Vbeta and 13 Jbeta. Profiled with immunoSEQ multiplex PCR; TCRdb holds only in-frame clones, not every one. The sample yields 65,000 to 85,000 clones, of which the top ten take up 2.4%. A word on this clone: What it binds is not known. Other DNA sequences in the same sample also yield this CDR3.

This receptor was obtained from a female donor in good health and CMV-seropositive. Sequencing input: PBMCs.

The CDR3 bases are TGTGCCAGCAGCCAAGGACAGGGCGTGACGAACACTGAAGCTTTCTTT. This codes for CASSQGQGVTNTEAFF. V is TRBV4-2 and J is TRBJ1-1; 7 nucleotides line up with TRBD1. Germline V gives CDR1 LGHNA, CDR2 YNFKEQ. CDR3 size: 16 residues. J was trimmed by 1 base and V by 1 base; bases with no gene match: 6.